The source of this T cell receptor beta chain is a study of beta chain features in type 1 diabetes. In the study overall: The patient and healthy donor groups were comparable for age, gender and cell yields. All samples yielded some 110 million examined sorted cells.

This clone occurred a few times. Its target is unknown. Study-level results: Fewer insertions but more deletions were seen at VDJ junctions in type 1 diabetes patients. PCR might favor shorter templates, but any such skew would affect patients and controls equally.

Reverse transcribing all isolated RNA meant expressed TCRB transcripts were sequenced. Profiling relied on immunoSEQ multiplex PCR, and the TCRdb table lists in-frame clones only, not all of them. The table lists 250,000 to 350,000 clones, 14% of them singletons. With 5 bases clipped from V and 5 bases from J, the junction kept 10 bases outside the gene matches. The CDR3 sequence is 16 residues long. CDR1 is SGHTA and CDR2 is FQGNSA in the germline V gene. The receptor was derived from a man under 40 in good health. Sequences were obtained from central memory CD4+ T cells from blood. The rearrangement uses TRBV7-2 and TRBJ2-5, with 11 bases matching TRBD2. DNA of the CDR3: TGTGCCAGCAGCCCTATAGCGGGGGGGGCAAAGGAGACCCAGTACTTC. Amino acid sequence: CASSPIAGGAKETQYF.